What follows are 5 T cell receptor beta chains derived from one specimen sequenced in a study of blood T cells in healthy people across ages (dated by TCRdb to 2014 to 2015). Library generation was performed with 5' RACE. TCRdb names Illumina HiSeq 2500 as the instrument used. A second PCR of roughly 7 to 11 cycles was performed with a sample-barcoded 5' primer and a J-beta primer mix. TCRdb redid the processing of the public reads, applying fastp at Q25 and MiXCR, and retained in-frame beta chains. Each CDR3 protein gets just one entry, which takes the most common genes and DNA from the rows behind it. For this sample the table gives over 700,000 distinct CDR3 sequences, of which 20% to 25% were detected only once. The biggest ten clones account for 9.4% of the sample. These same data were also listed under a study on T cells of mothers and their children.

The sequenced material came from blood. Receptor source: a boy younger than 18 in good health.

Concerning this clonotype itself: This clone may be a read error of a much larger clone one base away. The chain combines TRBV9 with TRBJ2-1, with D maybe TRBD1 (6 bases). Germline V gene data show CDR1 as SGDLS and CDR2 as YYNGEE. The CDR3 totals 13 residues. With 1 base removed from V and 5 bases from J, the gap between germline ends came to 7 bases. The CDR3 loop is CASSVQGNNEQFF. CDR3 nucleotide sequence: TGTGCCAGCAGCGTACAGGGGAACAATGAGCAGTTCTTC.

Worth noting for this clonotype: One end of the junction is discordant with germline, which a read error may explain. This rearrangement joins TRBV7-9 to TRBJ2-5, with 7 bases lining up with TRBD2. The CDR3 length is 17 residues. Germline CDR1 reads SEHNR; CDR2 reads FQNEAQ (reference sequence). Here the CDR3 DNA reads TGTGCCAGCAGCTTAGCGCGGGGGTTTGATCTTCAAGGGACCCAGTACTTC. Translating gives CASSLARGFDLQGTQYF.

This clonotype has more than one count but fewer than ten. V usage is TRBV5-5 and J usage is TRBJ2-2; the D is unclear. The length of the CDR3 is 15 residues. Germline-derived CDR1 and CDR2 are SGHKS and YYEKEE (reference sequence). V was trimmed by 0 bases and J by 4 bases, leaving 10 bases between them. The CDR3 region is CASSLEGPPTGELFF. The CDR3 nucleotides read TGTGCCAGCAGCTTGGAAGGACCCCCCACCGGGGAGCTGTTTTTT.

This clonotype was picked up a small number of times. The J gene is TRBJ2-5, the V gene TRBV10-3, with D tentatively TRBD1 or TRBD2 (5 bases each). Matching the DNA end better, TRBJ2-7 makes the J call doubtful. The CDR3 loop spans 13 amino acids. CDR1 and CDR2 from the germline V gene are ENHRY and SYGVKD. The CDR3: CAISESEGREQYF. The DNA for the CDR3 is TGTGCCATCAGTGAGTCTGAGGGGCGCGAGCAGTACTTC.

The rearrangement joins TRBV2 to TRBJ2-5; D may correspond to TRBD1 or TRBD2 (5 bases each). Judging by the DNA end, TRBJ2-1 fits better; the J call may be wrong. The CDR3 loop spans 17 amino acids. Germline V CDR1 and CDR2: SNHLY, FYNNEI. CDR3 protein: CASSERAAYERGTEQFF. The DNA for the CDR3 is TGTGCCAGCAGTGAACGAGCGGCCTATGAAAGGGGCACTGAGCAGTTCTTC.